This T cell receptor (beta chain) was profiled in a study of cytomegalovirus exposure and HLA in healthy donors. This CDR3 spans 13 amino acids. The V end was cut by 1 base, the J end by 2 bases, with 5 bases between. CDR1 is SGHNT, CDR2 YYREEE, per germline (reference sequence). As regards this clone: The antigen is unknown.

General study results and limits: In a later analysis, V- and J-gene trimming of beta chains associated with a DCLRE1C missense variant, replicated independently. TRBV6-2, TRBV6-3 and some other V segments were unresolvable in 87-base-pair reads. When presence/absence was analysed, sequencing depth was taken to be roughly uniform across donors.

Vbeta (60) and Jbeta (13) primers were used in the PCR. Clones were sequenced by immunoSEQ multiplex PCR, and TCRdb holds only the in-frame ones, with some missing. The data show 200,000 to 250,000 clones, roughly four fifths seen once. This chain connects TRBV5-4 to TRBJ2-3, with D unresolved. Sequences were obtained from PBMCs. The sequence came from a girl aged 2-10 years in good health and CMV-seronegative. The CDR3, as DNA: TGTGCCAGCAGCTTGCCAAACACAGATACGCAGTATTTT. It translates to CASSLPNTDTQYF.